Following are 12 T cell receptor beta chains from one sample sequenced in a study of CD8 T cells in Susac syndrome. RNA in amounts of roughly 0.45 to 1 ug was reverse transcribed with random hexamers. TCRdb reanalysed the immunoSEQ multiplex PCR reads using MiXCR and keeps one entry per CDR3 protein. The repertoire holds almost 450,000 distinct CDR3 sequences, with approximately 85% as singletons. Sequencing input: CD8+ T cells from PBMCs. All receptors come from a human donor with multiple sclerosis.

This chain connects TRBV15 to TRBJ2-1; D perhaps matches TRBD2 (6 bases). Germline CDR1 is LNHNV and CDR2 is YYDKDF (reference sequence). Trimming shortened V by 6 bases and J by 3 bases, and 15 bases separated the two germline ends. This CDR3 has 15 residues. CDR3 protein: CATSGRENIYNEQFF. DNA of the CDR3: TGTGCCACCAGTGGACGGGAGAACATCTACAATGAGCAGTTCTTC.

The J gene is TRBJ2-5, the V gene TRBV7-9; a possible D gene is TRBD2 (6 bases). This CDR3 has 14 amino acids. Trimming took 5 bases from V and 5 from J, leaving 15 bases between them. Germline assignment: CDR1 SEHNR and CDR2 FQNEAQ (reference sequence). CDR3 amino acids: CASSPVSGDETQYF. The CDR3 bases are TGTGCCAGCAGCCCCGTCTCGGGGGACGAGACCCAGTACTTC.

In the case of this clonotype: Because the CDR3's place on the DNA is in doubt, the DNA is left out and the CDR3 is given as listed by TCRdb. V usage is TRBV12-3 or TRBV12-4 and J usage is TRBJ2-7; the table's D call, TRBD1, was not checked against the DNA. The CDR3 sequence runs 14 residues, both termini included. CDR3 protein: CASSSSGQGYEQYF.

The rearrangement links TRBV12-5 to TRBJ2-7, with D maybe TRBD1 (6 bases). The CDR3 is made up of 14 amino acids. CDR1 is LGHNT and CDR2 is FRNRAP in the germline V gene. V lost 5 bases and J lost 0, with 11 bases in between. Here the CDR3 reads CASGPDRVSYEQYF. CDR3 DNA sequence: TGTGCTAGTGGTCCGGACAGAGTCTCCTACGAGCAGTACTTC.

The V and J genes are TRBV19 and TRBJ2-7, with 9 bases aligning to TRBD2. CDR3 length equals 15 residues. Germline CDR1 LNHDA, CDR2 SQIVND (reference sequence). The V gene end was trimmed by 2 bases and the J gene end by 0 bases; junction bases not matched to a gene: 2. The CDR3, as DNA: TGTGCCAGTAGTATAAGCGGGGGGACCTCCTACGAGCAGTACTTC. Translated, it gives CASSISGGTSYEQYF.

This clonotype was observed a few times. The V call is TRBV7-9, the J call TRBJ2-1, with 7 bases fitting TRBD2. Germline CDR1 is SEHNR and CDR2 is FQNEAQ (reference sequence). CDR3 size: 15 residues. Trimming took 1 base from V and 1 from J; bases not matched to a gene: 1. The CDR3 region is CASSLGSGSYNEQFF. The CDR3 bases are TGTGCCAGCAGCTTAGGTAGCGGGTCCTACAATGAGCAGTTCTTC. Full variable domain (remainder filled in from reference TRBV7-9 and TRBJ2-1): DTGVSQNPRHKITKRGQNVTFRCDPISEHNRLYWYRQTLGQGPEFLTYFQNEAQLEKSRLLSDRFSAERPKGSFSTLEIQRTEQGDSAMYLCASSLGSGSYNEQFFGPGTRLTVL.

The chain has TRBV14 and TRBJ2-1; D possibly corresponds to TRBD2 (6 bases). The CDR3 runs 14 residues. Germline V gene lookup returns CDR1 SGHDN and CDR2 FVKESK. With 0 bases removed from V and 15 bases from J, the gap between germline ends came to 18 bases. The CDR3: CASSQDILAPKPFF. Here the CDR3 DNA reads TGTGCCAGCAGCCAAGATATACTAGCACCTAAACCGTTCTTC.

The chain recombines TRBV4-2 with TRBJ1-6; D perhaps matches TRBD1 (6 bases). CDR1 and CDR2 (germline): LGHNA, YNFKEQ. This CDR3 is built from 16 residues. The ends were cut back, 0 bases at V and 5 bases at J, with 11 bases in the middle. CDR3 residues: CASSQDPTGNNSPLHF. The CDR3, as DNA: TGTGCCAGCAGCCAAGATCCGACAGGAAATAATTCACCCCTCCACTTT.

V usage is TRBV6-2 or TRBV6-3 and J usage is TRBJ1-2; no firm D call. Germline V gives CDR1 MNHEY, CDR2 SVGEGT. The CDR3 contains 15 residues. The ends were cut back, 4 bases at V and 4 bases at J, with 16 bases in the middle. The CDR3 region is CASSSTDGVLYGYTF. The CDR3 nucleotides read TGTGCCAGCAGTTCGACGGACGGAGTACTCTATGGCTACACCTTC.

The J gene is TRBJ2-7, the V gene TRBV30; the D gene is possibly TRBD1 (6 bases). Trimming left V 2 bases short and J 2 bases short, with 13 bases between. Germline V gene sequence: CDR1 GTSNPN, CDR2 SVGIG (reference sequence). The CDR3 loop spans 14 amino acids. The CDR3, as DNA: TGTGCCTGGAGTCCGGACAGCAACACCTACGAGCAGTACTTC. It specifies CAWSPDSNTYEQYF.

This chain links TRBV4-1 with TRBJ1-1, with D tentatively TRBD1 (6 bases). CDR3 length: 15 amino acids. Looked up from germline, CDR1 is MGHRA and CDR2 is YSYEKL. The V end was cut by 4 bases, the J end by 8 bases, with 20 bases between. CDR3 in amino acids: CASSPRKGEGVEAFF. For the CDR3, the DNA is TGCGCCAGCAGCCCAAGGAAGGGGGAAGGGGTGGAAGCTTTCTTT.

The chain uses TRBV4-2 and TRBJ2-1, with 8 bases identical to TRBD2. V shed 1 base and J 3 bases; nucleotides not matched to a gene: 14. Germline CDR1 reads LGHNA; CDR2 reads YNFKEQ. There are 19 residues in the CDR3. The CDR3 sequence is CASSQAGPNVAGGYNEQFF. The DNA for the CDR3 is TGTGCCAGCAGCCAAGCTGGTCCAAACGTGGCGGGGGGCTACAATGAGCAGTTCTTC.